This TCR beta chain emerged from a study of cytomegalovirus exposure and HLA in healthy donors. Study-wide results and limits: The authors later linked a missense DCLRE1C variant to TCR beta V- and J-gene trimming. Most of the TCR beta V segments (in an earlier analysis) were productive either about 87% or about 30% of the time. TRBV6-2, TRBV6-3 and some other V segments were unresolvable in 87-base-pair reads.

The CDR3 length is 18 residues. With V trimmed by 5 bases and J by 0 bases, 13 bases remained unmatched. Germline V gene data show CDR1 as SGHNT and CDR2 as YENEEA. PCR used 60 Vbeta primers and 13 Jbeta primers. The data were produced by immunoSEQ multiplex PCR, yet TCRdb's version contains in-frame clones alone and is incomplete. The sample lists roughly 150,000 clones; around 80% were seen once. On this clone itself: What it binds is unknown.

This receptor was taken from a girl aged 10-17 years in good health and CMV-seropositive. V is TRBV11-3 and J is TRBJ2-1; 7 bases agree with TRBD2. Input material: PBMCs. The CDR3 nucleotides read TGTGCCAGCAGCCCCCCCGGGCTAGCGGAGAGCTCCTACAATGAGCAGTTCTTC. Translated, it gives CASSPPGLAESSYNEQFF.